By frequency in the sample, the clone carrying this TCR beta chain is medium-sized. As yet, its antigen is unknown. The sample originates from a study of vaccination and CD4 T cells after COVID-19. Whole-study context: Cells were stimulated with overlapping spike peptide pools from SARS-CoV-2, HCoV-NL63, HCoV-OC43 and HCoV-229E.

Study-level results: Vaccine-specific clones numbering 304 of 307 showed spike mono-reactivity in convalescent patients. Counts of SARS-CoV-2-reactive clonotypes had a median that went from approximately 21 to 40, a nonsignificant change.

Sequencing of the DNA from cultured CD4+ T cells was carried out with the Oncomine TCR Beta short-read assay. TCRdb re-called the PCR reads through MiXCR, storing one row per CDR3 protein. The table has about 3,500 distinct CDR3 sequences, 15% to 20% seen once. Treatment defined: roughly 10-day PBMC culture with coronavirus spike peptide pools or control peptides (ViraFEST assay). Wells contained 1.9 million or so PBMCs each, and these were cultured with around 9.6 IU/ml IL-2 and around 10 ug/ml peptide pools. The CDR3 has 17 amino acids. Germline lookup yields CDR1 MGHRA and CDR2 YSYEKL. The ends were cut back, 4 bases at V and 1 base at J, with 19 bases in the middle.

Material: CD4+ T cells from blood, cultured in vitro. The chain is built from TRBV4-1 and TRBJ2-5; no reliable D call. The sequence came from a human donor who had recovered from COVID-19. The CDR3 bases are TGCGCCAGCAGCCGCAGTCAGACCCCAGGCTCCCAAGAGACCCAGTACTTC. Amino acid sequence: CASSRSQTPGSQETQYF.